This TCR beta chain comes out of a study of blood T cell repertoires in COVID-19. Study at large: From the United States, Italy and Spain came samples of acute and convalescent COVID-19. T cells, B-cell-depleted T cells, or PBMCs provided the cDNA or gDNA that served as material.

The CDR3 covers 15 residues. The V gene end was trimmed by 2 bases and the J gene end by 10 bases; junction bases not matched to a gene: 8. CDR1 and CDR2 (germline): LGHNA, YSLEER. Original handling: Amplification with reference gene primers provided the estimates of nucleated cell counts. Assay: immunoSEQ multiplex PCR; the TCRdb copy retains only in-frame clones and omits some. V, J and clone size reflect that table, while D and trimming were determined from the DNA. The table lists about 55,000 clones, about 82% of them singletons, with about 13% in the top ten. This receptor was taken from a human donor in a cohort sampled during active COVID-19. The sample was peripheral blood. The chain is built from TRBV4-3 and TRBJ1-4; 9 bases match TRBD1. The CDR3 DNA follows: TGCGCCAGCAGCCAACTGGACAGGGGTGGCGGAAAACTGTTTTTT. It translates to CASSQLDRGGGKLFF.